The 24 T cell receptor beta chains below were found in one sample sequenced in a study of cytomegalovirus exposure and HLA in healthy donors. PCR primers comprised 60 Vbeta and 13 Jbeta primers. Assay: immunoSEQ multiplex PCR; the TCRdb copy retains only in-frame clones and omits some. The sample has some 180,000 clones, about 77% seen once. Sequencing input: PBMCs. These receptors were obtained from a female donor in good health and CMV-seronegative.

The table lists this clone with a few counts. The chain links TRBV4-2 to TRBJ1-1, with D possibly TRBD1 on 5 matching bases. This CDR3 is 15 amino acids long. Per the germline V gene, CDR1 is LGHNA and CDR2 is YNFKEQ. Trimming took off 1 base at V and 1 base at J, with 10 bases between the two ends. The DNA of the CDR3 is TGTGCCAGCAGCCAAGTGGGGCCAGCGAACACTGAAGCTTTCTTT. This gives the protein CASSQVGPANTEAFF.

The chain employs TRBV7-9 and TRBJ1-6; no reliable D call. CDR3 size: 16 residues. Germline V gene sequence: CDR1 SEHNR, CDR2 FQNEAQ (reference sequence). Trimming cost V 1 base and J 7 bases, with 14 bases left between them. In DNA, the CDR3 is TGTGCCAGCAGCTTAGGTGGGCAGTTATCGAATTCACCCCTCCACTTT. Its translation is CASSLGGQLSNSPLHF.

This clone was seen more than once but under ten times. The rearrangement links TRBV11-3 to TRBJ1-3; D call uncertain. This CDR3 is 13 amino acids long. V lost 4 bases and J lost 3, with 7 bases in between. Germline CDR1 and CDR2: SGHNT and YENEEA. In DNA form, the CDR3 reads TGTGCCAGCAGCTCCGGGGTTGGAAACACCATATATTTT. It yields the protein CASSSGVGNTIYF.

Regarding this clone: At one of its ends the junction is not consistent with the germline gene, which may arise from a read error. The genes are TRBV7-9 and TRBJ2-2; weak D call: TRBD2 (6 bases). In germline, CDR1 is SEHNR, CDR2 FQNEAQ (reference sequence). The CDR3 is 15 amino acids. In nucleotides, the CDR3 is TGTTCCAGCAGCTTGGGACTTTTGGACACCGGGGAGCTGTTTTTT. It encodes CSSSLGLLDTGELFF.

The V call is TRBV28, the J call TRBJ2-3, with 7 bases aligning to TRBD2. Germline V gene sequence: CDR1 MDHEN, CDR2 SYDVKM. The CDR3 is made up of 16 amino acids. J was trimmed by 1 base and V by 2 bases; bases with no gene match: 6. The CDR3: CASSLLAGVGTDTQYF. CDR3 bases: TGTGCCAGCAGTTTACTCGCGGGAGTTGGCACAGATACGCAGTATTTT.

This clone was detected a few times. This sequence joins TRBV29-1 and TRBJ1-1, with 9 bases fitting TRBD1. Looked up from germline, CDR1 is SQVTM and CDR2 is ANQGSEA. The trim removed 6 bases at V and 7 bases at J, leaving 9 bases unmatched. The CDR3 loop spans 13 amino acids. The CDR3 DNA follows: TGCAGCGTCTCAAACAGGGGGCTTGTTGAAGCTTTCTTT. This gives the protein CSVSNRGLVEAFF.

This sequence joins TRBV11-3 and TRBJ2-5; 7 bases agree with TRBD2. The last part of the DNA fits TRBJ2-7 better; the J call may be wrong. The V gene's germline CDR1 is SGHNT and CDR2 YENEEA. The length of the CDR3 is 15 residues. CDR3 DNA: TGTGCCAGCAGCTTAGATCTAGCGGAGTCCTACGAGCAGTACTTC. This sequence encodes CASSLDLAESYEQYF.

The chain employs TRBV2 and TRBJ2-7, with D perhaps TRBD1 (6 bases). From germline, CDR1 is SNHLY and CDR2 FYNNEI. V dropped 4 bases and J dropped 0 bases, with 19 bases sitting between them. This CDR3 spans 17 amino acids. CDR3 nucleotides: TGTGCCAGCAGTGCTAGGTACAGGGTACAATCCTCCTACGAGCAGTACTTC. The encoded protein is CASSARYRVQSSYEQYF.

This clone was seen a handful of times. The rearrangement uses TRBV4-1 and TRBJ2-3, with 8 bases aligning to TRBD2. The CDR3 consists of 17 residues. Trimming at V came to 1 base and at J to 2 bases, leaving 8 bases not matched to a gene. CDR1 and CDR2 from the germline V gene are MGHRA and YSYEKL. The CDR3, as DNA: TGCGCCAGCAGCCAAGGTCGGAGGACTAGCCCCACAGATACGCAGTATTTT. Its protein product is CASSQGRRTSPTDTQYF.

About this clone itself: The junction departs from the called germline gene at one end, perhaps through a read error. V is TRBV7-9 and J is TRBJ2-2; tentative D call: TRBD1 (6 bases). CDR3 length: 18 residues. CDR1 SEHNR and CDR2 FQNEAQ come from the germline V gene (reference sequence). The CDR3 region is CSSSSSGTLSVGTGELFF. CDR3 sequence (DNA): TGTTCCAGCAGCTCGTCCGGGACACTCTCCGTGGGCACCGGGGAGCTGTTTTTT.

The chain employs TRBV4-1 and TRBJ1-1, with D possibly being TRBD1 (5 bases). V lost 4 bases and J 0 bases, leaving 12 bases between the germline ends. This CDR3 region has 15 residues. From germline, CDR1 is MGHRA and CDR2 YSYEKL. CDR3 amino acids: CASSPHDSLNTEAFF. The CDR3 DNA reads as TGCGCCAGCAGCCCCCATGACAGTTTGAACACTGAAGCTTTCTTT.

This clone has only one observation. The V call is TRBV11-3, the J call TRBJ2-7; D is ambiguous. The CDR3 runs 11 residues. Germline V gives CDR1 SGHNT, CDR2 YENEEA. The V gene lost 1 base and the J gene lost 11 bases, with 9 bases spanning the gap. The CDR3 nucleotides read TGTGCCAGCAGCTTAGGAACTAAAGAGTACTTC. It specifies CASSLGTKEYF.

This sequence joins TRBV25-1 and TRBJ2-1; D remains unclear. Trimming removed 7 bases from V and 8 bases from J, with 12 bases in between. The CDR3 consists of 12 residues. CDR1 is MGHDK and CDR2 is SYGVNS in the germline V gene. The CDR3 coding sequence is TGTGCCAGCAATGTCAGGTTCGATGAGCAGTTCTTC. Translating gives CASNVRFDEQFF.

The chain combines TRBV7-3 with TRBJ2-3; TRBD2 aligns across 11 bases. This CDR3 has 16 residues. The V and J ends lost 2 bases and 3 bases, in that order; junction bases with no gene match: 4. The germline CDR1 and CDR2 sequences are SGHTA and FQGTGA. CDR3 region: CASSLLAGGLTDTQYF. The CDR3 DNA reads TGTGCCAGCAGCTTATTAGCGGGAGGGCTGACAGATACGCAGTATTTT. Full variable domain (remainder filled in from reference TRBV7-3 and TRBJ2-3): GAGVSQTPSNKVTEKGKYVELRCDPISGHTALYWYRQSLGQGPEFLIYFQGTGAADDSGLPNDRFFAVRPEGSVSTLKIQRTERGDSAVYLCASSLLAGGLTDTQYFGPGTRLTVL.

The chain combines TRBV4-2 with TRBJ2-1, with unresolved D. This CDR3 is 14 amino acids long. CDR1 LGHNA and CDR2 YNFKEQ come from the germline V gene. V gave up 0 bases and J gave up 8 bases, with 11 bases separating them. The DNA of the CDR3 is TGTGCCAGCAGCCAAGAACTAAATCCCCATGAGCAGTTCTTC. Amino acids: CASSQELNPHEQFF.

The V and J genes are TRBV5-8 and TRBJ2-7, with a possible D match to TRBD2 (5 bases). V was clipped by 4 bases and J by 3 bases, with 14 bases between them. Per germline, CDR1 SGHTS and CDR2 YDEGEE. The CDR3 covers 14 residues. CDR3: CASSRREGRYEQYF. DNA of the CDR3: TGTGCCAGCAGCCGTCGGGAAGGTCGCTACGAGCAGTACTTC.

The gene calls are TRBV27 and TRBJ1-5, with a possible D match to TRBD1 (5 bases). Per germline, CDR1 MNHEY and CDR2 SMNVEV (reference sequence). The CDR3 is made up of 13 amino acids. V was cut by 5 bases and J by 7 bases, with 12 bases left in between. This CDR3 is CASSGYGGQPQHF. Here the CDR3 DNA reads TGTGCCAGCAGTGGTTACGGGGGGCAGCCCCAGCATTTT.

V gene TRBV7-2 combines with J gene TRBJ2-1; D ambiguous. V lost 1 base and J lost 4, with 11 bases in between. Germline CDR1 and CDR2: SGHTA and FQGNSA. The CDR3 spans 15 residues. In DNA form, the CDR3 reads TGTGCCAGCAGCTTAGTCGTCCAGGTATACAATGAGCAGTTCTTC. Residues: CASSLVVQVYNEQFF.

The V gene is TRBV6-1, the J gene TRBJ2-7; D perhaps matches TRBD2 (6 bases). CDR1 MNHNS and CDR2 SASEGT come from the germline V gene. The CDR3 length is 13 residues. Trimming took 6 bases from V and 2 from J, leaving 11 bases between them. As DNA, the CDR3 is TGTGCCAGCAGGGCGGGACCGACCTACGAGCAGTACTTC. Protein: CASRAGPTYEQYF.

Concerning this clone itself: At one end, the junction sequence differs from germline, possibly due to a read error. The rearrangement joins TRBV6-1 to TRBJ1-3; tentatively, D is TRBD1 (6 bases). Germline V gene sequence: CDR1 MNHNS, CDR2 SASEGT. This CDR3 has 11 residues. CDR3 residues: CASSLNRVVDF. The CDR3, as DNA: TGTGCCAGCAGCCTAAACAGGGTAGTGGATTTT.

The chain joins TRBV27 to TRBJ2-7; TRBD1 matches at 9 bases. J lost 5 bases, V lost 6 bases, and 5 bases had no gene match. Germline loops: CDR1 MNHEY, CDR2 SMNVEV (reference sequence). The CDR3 sequence is 13 residues long. The CDR3 DNA sequence: TGTGCCAGCAGATCGGGGACAGGGCACGAGCAGTACTTC. Protein: CASRSGTGHEQYF.

This clone has a handful of counts. This chain connects TRBV19 to TRBJ2-2, with D perhaps matching TRBD1 (7 bases). V was pared by 1 base and J by 5 bases, with 11 bases between. Per germline, CDR1 LNHDA and CDR2 SQIVND (reference sequence). The CDR3 runs to 15 residues. The CDR3 DNA is TGTGCCAGTAGTATAGGACAGGGAGGTACCGGGGAGCTGTTTTTT. It encodes CASSIGQGGTGELFF.

This clone was observed a single time. Germline is not matched at one junction end, which may reflect a read error. The rearrangement links TRBV19 to TRBJ2-5, with a possible D match to TRBD2 (7 bases). Germline loops: CDR1 LNHDA, CDR2 SQIVND (reference sequence). The CDR3 has 14 residues. CDR3 bases: TGTGCCAGTAGTATCACGGGGGGCCAAAAGACCCAGTACTTC. Its protein is CASSITGGQKTQYF.

The genes are TRBV7-8 and TRBJ2-7, with 7 nucleotides matching TRBD1. V lost 1 base, J lost 3 bases, and 9 bases stayed unmatched. Germline CDR1 and CDR2: SGHVS and FQNEAQ. The CDR3 runs 16 residues. CDR3 sequence (DNA): TGTGCCAGCAGCTTAGTAGCGTCCAGGGGGAGCTACGAGCAGTACTTC. This codes for CASSLVASRGSYEQYF.